This T cell receptor (beta chain) comes out of a study of T-cell reconstitution after alpha-beta-depleted transplantation in children. General study findings and limits: The high TCRbeta diversity at day 60 in some patients came from surviving recipient T cells and thymic progenitors. A year had passed since transplant, and T-cell counts and diversity by then came mostly from newly produced T cells.

This CDR3 region has 14 residues. Germline V gene data show CDR1 as SGHRS and CDR2 as YFSETQ. V was pared by 0 bases and J by 4 bases, with 11 bases between. This clonotype showed up just a few times. Antigen: not known. Unique molecular identifiers were built into the TCRbeta library. MiXCR was run by TCRdb on the PCR reads, yielding one entry per CDR3 protein. The top ten hold 30% of the sample, which has some 48,000 distinct CDR3 sequences, 5.5% to 7.5% seen once. The chain combines TRBV5-1 with TRBJ2-7; the D is unclear. This clonotype was sampled from a female patient aged 2-10 years who had a stem cell transplant for aplastic anemia, so the T cells may come from the graft donor. The sequenced sample was PBMCs, mostly from graft donor cells, obtained 60 days after TCRalphabeta/CD19-depleted stem cell transplant. This CDR3 is CASSLGSLGYEQYF. The CDR3 bases are TGCGCCAGCAGCTTGGGAAGCTTAGGGTACGAGCAGTACTTC. Drawing the rest from reference TRBV5-1 and TRBJ2-7, the complete variable domain is KAGVTQTPRYLIKTRGQQVTLSCSPISGHRSVSWYQQTPGQGLQFLFEYFSETQRNKGNFPGRFSGRQFSNSRSEMNVSTLELGDSALYLCASSLGSLGYEQYFGPGTRLTVT.